This is a list of T cell receptor beta chains from one sample in a study of T cell repertoires in cytomegalovirus infection. Using its own MiXCR run on the reads, TCRdb lists one record per CDR3 protein. The data contain some 400,000 distinct CDR3 sequences, 30% to 40% of them singletons. The sequenced sample was PBMCs. Receptor source: a human donor in good health (CMV status not recorded). Some clones in this sample may be carry-over from other donors' samples. The CDR3 runs from the conserved cysteine through the conserved F or W. Fields, in order: clone size, V gene, D gene, J gene, CDR3 DNA, CDR3 protein. A D gene is named only where the DNA matches it firmly. Clone sizes are given selectively: once, few, many, or a class where the clone is expanded.

size: many
V: TRBV29-1
D: NA
J: TRBJ1-4
DNA: TGCAGCGCCACCCGGGACAATGATCGAAATGAAAAACTGTTTTTT
CDR3: CSATRDNDRNEKLFF

size: few
V: TRBV5-4
D: NA
J: TRBJ2-3
DNA: TGTGCCAGCAGCCCTCCTAGAGAGCGGATCCTCACAGATACGCAGTATTTT
CDR3: CASSPPRERILTDTQYF

size: NA
V: TRBV6-5
D: NA
J: TRBJ1-2
DNA: TGTGCCAGCAGTCCCTCGGGGTCGGGCTATGGCTACACCTTC
CDR3: CASSPSGSGYGYTF

size: few
V: TRBV5-1
D: NA
J: TRBJ1-5
DNA: TGCGCCAGCAGTCCGGCCACAGGGAAGAATCAGCCCCAGCATTTT
CDR3: CASSPATGKNQPQHF

size: NA
V: TRBV2
D: TRBD1
J: TRBJ2-1
DNA: TGTGCCAGCAGTGGCCAGGACAGGGGTTATGTCAATGAGCAGTTCTTC
CDR3: CASSGQDRGYVNEQFF

size: few
V: TRBV5-1
D: NA
J: TRBJ2-3
DNA: TGCGCCAGCAGCTTGTATTCTAGCAATTCCCCAGCTACGCAGTATTTT
CDR3: CASSLYSSNSPATQYF

size: few
V: TRBV7-3
D: NA
J: TRBJ1-1
DNA: TGTGCCAGCAGTACCTCGAGGGACACTGAAGCTTTCTTT
CDR3: CASSTSRDTEAFF

size: few
V: TRBV4-1
D: TRBD1
J: TRBJ2-7
DNA: TGCGCCAGCAGCCAAGTTTTGGACAGGGATACCTACGAGCAGTACTTC
CDR3: CASSQVLDRDTYEQYF

size: NA
V: TRBV7-3
D: NA
J: TRBJ2-1
DNA: TGTGCCAGCAGCCCCCAGGGGAGCGAGCAGTTCTTC
CDR3: CASSPQGSEQFF

size: few
V: TRBV7-2
D: NA
J: TRBJ2-7
DNA: TGTGCCAGCAGCCGTCCGGGGTGGGAGCAGTACTTC
CDR3: CASSRPGWEQYF

size: NA
V: TRBV7-9
D: TRBD1
J: TRBJ2-5
DNA: TGTGCCAGCAGCTCCGGACAGGCTCTCCAAAAAGAGACCCAGTACTTC
CDR3: CASSSGQALQKETQYF

size: NA
V: TRBV7-2
D: TRBD1
J: TRBJ1-4
DNA: TGTGCCAGCAGCGTAGGGGGCATCGGTGAAAAACTGTTTTTT
CDR3: CASSVGGIGEKLFF

size: many
V: TRBV7-9
D: NA
J: TRBJ2-5
DNA: TGTGCCAGCAGCCTCCCCGGGGACCTCCGGACCCAGTACTTC
CDR3: CASSLPGDLRTQYF

size: once
V: TRBV27
D: NA
J: TRBJ1-2
DNA: TGTGCCATCAGCCTTAGGGGACGGGGGTACTATGGCTACACCTTC
CDR3: CAISLRGRGYYGYTF

size: NA
V: TRBV11-2
D: TRBD2
J: TRBJ2-1
DNA: TGTGCCAGCAGCACCAGAGGGACTACCTACTACAATGAGCAGTTCTTC
CDR3: CASSTRGTTYYNEQFF

size: once
V: TRBV19
D: TRBD1
J: TRBJ2-3
DNA: TGTGCCAGTCGGGTGACAGGGCTGGATACGCAGTATTTT
CDR3: CASRVTGLDTQYF

size: NA
V: TRBV19
D: TRBD1
J: TRBJ2-7
DNA: TGTGCCAGCGGGCGACAGGGGGAAGGGCTCTACGAGCAGTACTTC
CDR3: CASGRQGEGLYEQYF

size: NA
V: TRBV7-3
D: TRBD1
J: TRBJ1-1
DNA: TGTGCCAGCAGCTTAACGGACAGGGTCACTGAAGCTTTCTTT
CDR3: CASSLTDRVTEAFF

size: many
V: TRBV6-1
D: NA
J: TRBJ2-2
DNA: TGTGCCAGCAACCTTCACGGGCGGGGGCCTACCGGGGAGCTGTTTTTT
CDR3: CASNLHGRGPTGELFF

size: NA
V: TRBV28
D: NA
J: TRBJ2-6
DNA: TGTGCCAGCAGTCCCTCAGGGGGGGCGCACGGGGCCAACGTCCTGACTTTC
CDR3: CASSPSGGAHGANVLTF

size: few
V: TRBV6-2/TRBV6-3
D: TRBD1
J: TRBJ2-2
DNA: TGTGCCAGCAGTTCTCCCCGGGACAGGGGGCGCCGGGAGCTGTTTTTT
CDR3: CASSSPRDRGRRELFF

size: few
V: TRBV10-3
D: TRBD1
J: TRBJ1-1
DNA: TGTGCCACATCTCCAGGGGGCCGGACTGAAGCTTTCTTT
CDR3: CATSPGGRTEAFF

size: NA
V: TRBV6-2/TRBV6-3
D: NA
J: TRBJ1-2
DNA: TGTGCCAGCATCCTACACGCACCTTCGCCGACAGCCTATGGCTACACCTTC
CDR3: CASILHAPSPTAYGYTF

size: few
V: TRBV14
D: TRBD1
J: TRBJ1-6
DNA: TGTGCCAGCAGCCAGAAACAGGGGCCGAGCTCCTATAATTCACCCCTCCACTTT
CDR3: CASSQKQGPSSYNSPLHF

size: NA
V: TRBV19
D: NA
J: TRBJ2-2
DNA: TGTGCCAGTAGGACATACATTACCGGGGAGCTGTTTTTT
CDR3: CASRTYITGELFF

size: NA
V: TRBV5-4
D: TRBD2
J: TRBJ2-1
DNA: TGTGCCAGCAGCTCGGGGAGCGGGGGTGAGCAGTTCTTC
CDR3: CASSSGSGGEQFF

size: few
V: TRBV27
D: TRBD1
J: TRBJ1-1
DNA: TGTGCCAGCAGTTTCTCCGGGACAGGGATCTACACTGAAGCTTTCTTT
CDR3: CASSFSGTGIYTEAFF

size: NA
V: TRBV7-3
D: NA
J: TRBJ2-7
DNA: TGTGCAAGCAGCTCCCAGGGGGGTCGCTTAAGCTCCTACGAGCAGTACTTC
CDR3: CASSSQGGRLSSYEQYF

size: many
V: TRBV28
D: NA
J: TRBJ2-7
DNA: TGTGCCAGCAGTGCCCCCCCCTTCTACGAGCAGTACTTC
CDR3: CASSAPPFYEQYF

size: many
V: TRBV7-2
D: NA
J: TRBJ2-5
DNA: TGTGCCAGCAGCTTAGCCGCCGAAGAGACCCAGTACTTC
CDR3: CASSLAAEETQYF

size: NA
V: TRBV18
D: NA
J: TRBJ2-4
DNA: TGTGCCAGCTCACTCCTACGAGGAGGGGCTCCGTTACTAGCCAAAAACATTCAGTACTTC
CDR3: CASSLLRGGAPLLAKNIQYF

size: NA
V: TRBV27
D: NA
J: TRBJ1-3
DNA: TGTGCCAGCAGTCAGACAGGCACCTCTGGAAACACCATATATTTT
CDR3: CASSQTGTSGNTIYF

size: few
V: TRBV7-9
D: NA
J: TRBJ1-2
DNA: TGTGCCAGCAGCGAAGGACAGACGATTAACTATGGCTACACCTTC
CDR3: CASSEGQTINYGYTF

size: few
V: TRBV7-3
D: NA
J: TRBJ1-1
DNA: TGTGCCAGCAGCTTACCCCGGGGGGGCACTGAAGCTTTCTTT
CDR3: CASSLPRGGTEAFF

size: few
V: TRBV28
D: NA
J: TRBJ1-6
DNA: TGTGCCAGCAGTTTAGGGAAGGGCGCCTATAATTCACCCCTCCACTTT
CDR3: CASSLGKGAYNSPLHF

size: few
V: TRBV6-4
D: TRBD2
J: TRBJ2-1
DNA: TGTGCCAGCAGTCCAGGGACTAGCGGGGAGAATGAGCAGTTCTTC
CDR3: CASSPGTSGENEQFF

size: NA
V: TRBV10-3
D: NA
J: TRBJ1-6
DNA: TGTGCCATCAGCGTTAATTTAAATCAAGATTCACCCCTCCACTTT
CDR3: CAISVNLNQDSPLHF

size: NA
V: TRBV12-3/TRBV12-4
D: TRBD1
J: TRBJ2-5
DNA: TGTGCCAGCAGCAACGACAGGGTTGGAGAGACCCAGTACTTC
CDR3: CASSNDRVGETQYF

size: many
V: TRBV7-2
D: NA
J: TRBJ1-6
DNA: TGTGCCAGCAGCCGGGAGGGATCTACGAGCTCCTATAATTCACCCCTCCACTTT
CDR3: CASSREGSTSSYNSPLHF

size: NA
V: TRBV24-1
D: TRBD1
J: TRBJ2-3
DNA: TGTGCCACCAGTGACCCGGACAGGGGAGATACGCAGTATTTT
CDR3: CATSDPDRGDTQYF

size: NA
V: TRBV6-2/TRBV6-3
D: TRBD2
J: TRBJ2-1
DNA: TGTGCCAGCTCTAGCGGGTCGCAGCAGTTCTTC
CDR3: CASSSGSQQFF

size: NA
V: TRBV12-3/TRBV12-4
D: NA
J: TRBJ1-1
DNA: TGTGCCAGCAGCCCCCCCAGGCCCCGGGCTGAAGCTTTCTTT
CDR3: CASSPPRPRAEAFF

size: NA
V: TRBV20-1
D: NA
J: TRBJ2-3
DNA: TGCAGTGCGTTAACAGGGAAGACTCCCACAGATACGCAGTATTTT
CDR3: CSALTGKTPTDTQYF

size: NA
V: TRBV4-1
D: NA
J: TRBJ2-3
DNA: TGCGCCAGCAGCCAGCCGGGACGGAGAAAGGAGGATACGCAGTATTTT
CDR3: CASSQPGRRKEDTQYF

size: NA
V: TRBV3-1
D: NA
J: TRBJ2-3
DNA: TGTGCCAGCAGCCAGATTGGGGACACAGATACGCAGTATTTT
CDR3: CASSQIGDTDTQYF

size: NA
V: TRBV6-5
D: TRBD1
J: TRBJ1-2
DNA: TGTGCCAGCAGTACAGGGGACGGCTACACCTTC
CDR3: CASSTGDGYTF

size: medium-sized
V: TRBV20-1
D: TRBD2
J: TRBJ2-1
DNA: TGCAGTGCTAGCCAGCGTTCCGGGAGGGACAATGAGCAGTTCTTC
CDR3: CSASQRSGRDNEQFF

size: few
V: TRBV7-9
D: NA
J: TRBJ2-5
DNA: TGTGCCAGCAGCTTAGCGGCGACAGGCCAAGAGACCCAGTACTTC
CDR3: CASSLAATGQETQYF

size: many
V: TRBV6-1
D: NA
J: TRBJ1-6
DNA: TGTGCCAGCAGTGAAGCGCAGGGTGCATATTCACCCCTCCACTTT
CDR3: CASSEAQGAYSPLHF

size: few
V: TRBV4-3
D: TRBD2
J: TRBJ2-3
DNA: TGCGCCAGCAGCCAAGCCCCGGGGGGGCCTGTAGATACGCAGTATTTT
CDR3: CASSQAPGGPVDTQYF

size: few
V: TRBV12-3/TRBV12-4
D: NA
J: TRBJ2-3
DNA: TGTGCCAGCAGCCGGCAGGGTGGGGCGACAGATACGCAGTATTTT
CDR3: CASSRQGGATDTQYF